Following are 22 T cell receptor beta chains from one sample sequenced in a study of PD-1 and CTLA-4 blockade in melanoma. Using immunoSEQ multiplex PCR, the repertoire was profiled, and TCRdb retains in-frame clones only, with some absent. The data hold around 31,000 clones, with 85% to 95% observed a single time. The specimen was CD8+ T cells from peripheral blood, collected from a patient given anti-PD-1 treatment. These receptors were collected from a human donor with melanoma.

The CDR3 nucleotides read TGTGCCAGCAGCTTAGTCGGGGCCGGGGGTACAGAAAAACTGTTTTTT. Amino acids: CASSLVGAGGTEKLFF. This chain joins TRBV11-2 and TRBJ1-4; D might be TRBD1 (5 bases). Between the trimmed V and J ends, which lost 1 base and 8 bases, there was a span of 17 bases. The CDR3 covers 16 residues. The germline CDR1 and CDR2 sequences are SGHAT and FQNNGV.

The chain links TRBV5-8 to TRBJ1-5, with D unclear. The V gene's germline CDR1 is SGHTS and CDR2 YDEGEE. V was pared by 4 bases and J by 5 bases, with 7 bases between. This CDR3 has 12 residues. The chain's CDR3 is CASSIRDQPQHF. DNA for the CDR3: TGTGCCAGCAGCATTAGAGATCAGCCCCAGCATTTT.

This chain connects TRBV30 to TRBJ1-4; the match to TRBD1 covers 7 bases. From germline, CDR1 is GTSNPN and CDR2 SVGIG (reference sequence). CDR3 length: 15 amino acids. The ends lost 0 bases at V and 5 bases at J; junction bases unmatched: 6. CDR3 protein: CAWSVVDRENEKLFF. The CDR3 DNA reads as TGTGCCTGGAGTGTAGTTGACAGGGAAAATGAAAAACTGTTTTTT.

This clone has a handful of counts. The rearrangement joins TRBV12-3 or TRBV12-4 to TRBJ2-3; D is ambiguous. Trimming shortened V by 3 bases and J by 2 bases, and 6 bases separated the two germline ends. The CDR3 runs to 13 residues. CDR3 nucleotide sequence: TGTGCCAGCAGTTTGGACGTCACAGATACGCAGTATTTT. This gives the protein CASSLDVTDTQYF.

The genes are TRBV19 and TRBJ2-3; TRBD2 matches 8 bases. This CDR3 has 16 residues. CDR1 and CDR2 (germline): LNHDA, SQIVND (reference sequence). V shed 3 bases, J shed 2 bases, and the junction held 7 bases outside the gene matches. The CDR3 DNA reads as TGTGCCAGTAGTATTGACGCGGGGGGACTCACAGATACGCAGTATTTT. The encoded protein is CASSIDAGGLTDTQYF.

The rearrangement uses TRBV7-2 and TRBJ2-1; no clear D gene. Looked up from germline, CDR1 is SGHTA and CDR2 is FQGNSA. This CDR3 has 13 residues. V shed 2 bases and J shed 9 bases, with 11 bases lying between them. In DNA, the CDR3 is TGTGCCAGCAGCTTACCAAGCCTGACTGAGCAGTTCTTC. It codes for CASSLPSLTEQFF. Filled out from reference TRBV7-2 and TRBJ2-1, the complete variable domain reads GAGVSQSPSNKVTEKGKDVELRCDPISGHTALYWYRQSLGQGLEFLIYFQGNSAPDKSGLPSDRFSAERTGGSVSTLTIQRTQQEDSAVYLCASSLPSLTEQFFGPGTRLTVL.

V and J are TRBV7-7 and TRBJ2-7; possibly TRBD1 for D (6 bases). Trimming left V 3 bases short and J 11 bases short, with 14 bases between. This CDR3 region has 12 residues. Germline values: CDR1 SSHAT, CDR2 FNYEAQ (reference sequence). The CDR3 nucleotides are TGTGCCAGCAGCTTTACCCGGACAGAAAAGTACTTC. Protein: CASSFTRTEKYF.

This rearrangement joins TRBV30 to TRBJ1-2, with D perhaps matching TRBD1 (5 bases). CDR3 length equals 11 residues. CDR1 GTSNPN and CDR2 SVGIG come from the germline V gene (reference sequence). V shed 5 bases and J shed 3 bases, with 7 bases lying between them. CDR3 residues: CAWLRDYGYTF. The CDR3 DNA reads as TGTGCCTGGCTCAGGGACTATGGCTACACCTTC. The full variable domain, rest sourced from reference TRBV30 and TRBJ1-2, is SQTIHQWPATLVQPVGSPLSLECTVEGTSNPNLYWYRQAAGRGLQLLFYSVGIGQISSEVPQNLSASRPQDRQFILSSKKLLLSDSGFYLCAWLRDYGYTFGSGTRLTVV.

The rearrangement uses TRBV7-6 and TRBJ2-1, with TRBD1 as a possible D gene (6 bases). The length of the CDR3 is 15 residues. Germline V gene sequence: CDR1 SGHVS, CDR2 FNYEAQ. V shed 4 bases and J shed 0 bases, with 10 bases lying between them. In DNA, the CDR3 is TGTGCCAGCAGCTACAGGGCTAGCTCCTACAATGAGCAGTTCTTC. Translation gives CASSYRASSYNEQFF.

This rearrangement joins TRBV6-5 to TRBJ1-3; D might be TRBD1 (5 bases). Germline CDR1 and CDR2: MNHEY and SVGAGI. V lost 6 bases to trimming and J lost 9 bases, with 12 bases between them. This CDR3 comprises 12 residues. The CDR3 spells CASREGYGTIYF. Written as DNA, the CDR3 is TGTGCCAGCAGGGAGGGGTACGGCACCATATATTTT.

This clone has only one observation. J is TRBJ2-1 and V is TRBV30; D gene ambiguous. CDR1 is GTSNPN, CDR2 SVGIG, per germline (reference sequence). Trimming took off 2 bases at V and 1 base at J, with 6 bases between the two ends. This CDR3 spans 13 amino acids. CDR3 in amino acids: CAWSWTSYNEQFF. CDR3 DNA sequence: TGTGCCTGGAGTTGGACGTCCTACAATGAGCAGTTCTTC. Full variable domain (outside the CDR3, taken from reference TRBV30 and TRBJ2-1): SQTIHQWPATLVQPVGSPLSLECTVEGTSNPNLYWYRQAAGRGLQLLFYSVGIGQISSEVPQNLSASRPQDRQFILSSKKLLLSDSGFYLCAWSWTSYNEQFFGPGTRLTVL.

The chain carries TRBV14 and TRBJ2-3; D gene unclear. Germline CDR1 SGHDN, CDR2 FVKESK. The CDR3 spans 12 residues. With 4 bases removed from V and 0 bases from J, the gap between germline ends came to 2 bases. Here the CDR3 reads CASSRSTDTQYF. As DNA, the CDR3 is TGTGCCAGCAGCCGTAGCACAGATACGCAGTATTTT.

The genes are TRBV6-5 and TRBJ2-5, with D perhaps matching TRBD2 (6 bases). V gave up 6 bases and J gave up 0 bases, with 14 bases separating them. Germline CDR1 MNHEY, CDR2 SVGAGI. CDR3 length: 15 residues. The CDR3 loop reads CASRASAGHQETQYF. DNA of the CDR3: TGTGCCAGCAGAGCTTCGGCGGGGCACCAAGAGACCCAGTACTTC.

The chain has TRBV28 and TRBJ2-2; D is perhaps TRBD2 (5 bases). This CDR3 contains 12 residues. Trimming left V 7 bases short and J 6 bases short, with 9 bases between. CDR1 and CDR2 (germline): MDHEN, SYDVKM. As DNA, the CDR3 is TGTGCCAGCAATGAGGGCGCCGGGGAGCTGTTTTTT. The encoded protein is CASNEGAGELFF.

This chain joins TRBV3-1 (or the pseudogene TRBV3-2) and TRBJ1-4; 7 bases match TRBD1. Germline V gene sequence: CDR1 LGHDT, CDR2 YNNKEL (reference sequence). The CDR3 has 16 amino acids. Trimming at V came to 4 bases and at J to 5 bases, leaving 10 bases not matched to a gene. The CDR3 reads CASSRVRDSLNEKLFF. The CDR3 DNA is TGTGCCAGCAGCCGAGTACGGGACAGCCTAAATGAAAAACTGTTTTTT.

As DNA, the CDR3 is TGTGCCAGCAGCCTCCGTGGGAGCGCAACTAATGAAAAACTGTTTTTT. As protein: CASSLRGSATNEKLFF. This rearrangement joins TRBV7-9 to TRBJ1-4; D remains ambiguous. V lost 5 bases, J lost 0 bases, and 13 bases lay in between. The CDR3 consists of 16 residues. CDR1 is SEHNR, CDR2 FQNEAQ, per germline (reference sequence).

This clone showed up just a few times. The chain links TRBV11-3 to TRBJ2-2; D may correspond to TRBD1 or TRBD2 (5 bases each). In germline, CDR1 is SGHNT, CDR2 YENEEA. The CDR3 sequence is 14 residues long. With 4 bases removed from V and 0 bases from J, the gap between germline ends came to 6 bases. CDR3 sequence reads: CASSSGPNTGELFF. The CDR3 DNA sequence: TGTGCCAGCAGCTCGGGACCGAACACCGGGGAGCTGTTTTTT.

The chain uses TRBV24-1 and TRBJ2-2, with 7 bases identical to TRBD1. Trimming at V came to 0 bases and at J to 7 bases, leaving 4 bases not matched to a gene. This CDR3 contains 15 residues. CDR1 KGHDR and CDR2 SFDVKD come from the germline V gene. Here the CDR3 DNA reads TGTGCCACCAGTGATTTGAAGGGGGCAGGCGGGGAGCTGTTTTTT. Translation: CATSDLKGAGGELFF.

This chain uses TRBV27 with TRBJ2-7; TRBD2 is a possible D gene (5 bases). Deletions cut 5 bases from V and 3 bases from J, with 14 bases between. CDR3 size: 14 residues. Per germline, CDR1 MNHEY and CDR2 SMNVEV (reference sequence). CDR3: CASSPREGHYEQYF. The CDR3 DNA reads TGTGCCAGCAGTCCCCGGGAAGGGCACTACGAGCAGTACTTC.

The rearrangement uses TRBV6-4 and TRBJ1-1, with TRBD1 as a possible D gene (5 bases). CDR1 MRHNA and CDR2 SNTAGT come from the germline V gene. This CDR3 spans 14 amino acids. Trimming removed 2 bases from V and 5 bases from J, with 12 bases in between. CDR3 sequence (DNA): TGTGCCAGCAGTGACGGCAGGGTTGGAACTGAAGCTTTCTTT. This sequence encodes CASSDGRVGTEAFF.

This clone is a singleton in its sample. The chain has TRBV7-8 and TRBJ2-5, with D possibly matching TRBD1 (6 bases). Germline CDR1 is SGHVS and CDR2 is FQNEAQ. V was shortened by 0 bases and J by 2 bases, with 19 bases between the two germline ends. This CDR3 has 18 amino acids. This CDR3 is CASSLASGGQATQETQYF. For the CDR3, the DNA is TGTGCCAGCAGCTTAGCGAGTGGGGGCCAGGCGACACAAGAGACCCAGTACTTC.

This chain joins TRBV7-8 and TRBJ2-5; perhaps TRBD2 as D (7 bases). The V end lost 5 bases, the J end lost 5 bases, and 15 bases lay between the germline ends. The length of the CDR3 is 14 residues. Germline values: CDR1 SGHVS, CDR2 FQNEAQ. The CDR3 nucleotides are TGTGCCAGCAGCCTACAAGGGGGGGGTGAGACCCAGTACTTC. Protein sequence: CASSLQGGGETQYF.